The following is a TCR beta chain sequence with its context. Its antigen is unidentified. Prior autoimmune disease or systemic immunosuppression barred patients. These data originate in a study of OX40 agonist ivuxolimab in advanced cancers. Study context: Across the patients, intravenous ivuxolimab was delivered every 2 weeks at 0.01 to 10 mg/kg. Overall study results and limits: CD8+ T cells (on average) carried more expanded clones than CD4+ T cells.

Sequencing used immunoSEQ multiplex PCR; TCRdb keeps in-frame clones, though not all of them. Of 90,000 to 130,000 clones in the sample, about 91% were seen once. From germline, CDR1 is LNHDA and CDR2 SQIVND (reference sequence). Trimming removed 3 bases from V and 5 bases from J; junction bases left unmatched: 14. CDR3 length: 17 amino acids. This TCR was recovered from an adult with an advanced solid tumor such as melanoma, head and neck, liver or kidney cancer. Material: CD4+ or CD8+ T cells sorted from blood, obtained in a trial of the OX40 agonist ivuxolimab. The chain links TRBV19 to TRBJ2-7, with 9 bases identical to TRBD1. CDR3 DNA: TGTGCCAGTAGTATGGGTTTTTATGACAGGGGGGACGACGAGCAGTACTTC. This gives the protein CASSMGFYDRGDDEQYF.